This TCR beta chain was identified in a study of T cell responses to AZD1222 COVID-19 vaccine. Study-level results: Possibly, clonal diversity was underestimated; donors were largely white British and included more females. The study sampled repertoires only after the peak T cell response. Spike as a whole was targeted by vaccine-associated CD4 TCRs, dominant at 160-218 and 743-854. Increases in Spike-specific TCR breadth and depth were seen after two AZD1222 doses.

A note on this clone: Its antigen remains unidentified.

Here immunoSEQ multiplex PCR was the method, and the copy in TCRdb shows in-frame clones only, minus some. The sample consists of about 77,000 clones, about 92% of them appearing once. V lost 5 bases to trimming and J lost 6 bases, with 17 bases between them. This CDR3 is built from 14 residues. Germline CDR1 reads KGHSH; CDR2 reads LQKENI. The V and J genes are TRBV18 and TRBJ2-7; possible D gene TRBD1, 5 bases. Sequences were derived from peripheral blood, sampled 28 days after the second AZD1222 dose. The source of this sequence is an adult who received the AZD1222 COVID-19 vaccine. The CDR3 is CASSRGRSNPEQYF. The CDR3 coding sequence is TGTGCCAGCTCAAGGGGCAGATCTAACCCCGAGCAGTACTTC.